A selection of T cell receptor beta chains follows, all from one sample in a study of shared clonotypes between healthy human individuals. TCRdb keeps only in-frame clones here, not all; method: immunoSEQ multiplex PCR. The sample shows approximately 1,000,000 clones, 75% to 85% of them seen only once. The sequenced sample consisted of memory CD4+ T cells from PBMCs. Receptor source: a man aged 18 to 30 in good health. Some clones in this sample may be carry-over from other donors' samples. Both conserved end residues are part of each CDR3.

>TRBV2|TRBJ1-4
CASSKDYNEKLFF
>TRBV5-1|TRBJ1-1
CASSLAESEAFF
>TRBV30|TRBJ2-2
CAWSRGEFTGELFF
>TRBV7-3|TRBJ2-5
CASSLTGQGETQYF
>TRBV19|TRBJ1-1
CASSPRVLNTEAFF
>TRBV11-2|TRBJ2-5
CASQGGAKQETQYF
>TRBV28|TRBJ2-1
CASSWDSSYNEQFF
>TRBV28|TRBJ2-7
CASSRTSGNYEQYF
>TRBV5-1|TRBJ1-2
CASSFPKQGDGYTF
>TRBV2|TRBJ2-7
CASSDRGSSPQYF
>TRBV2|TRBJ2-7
CASSTGAYEQYF
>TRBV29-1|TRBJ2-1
CSVAGQGMGQFF
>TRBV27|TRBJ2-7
CASVTGGSYEQYF
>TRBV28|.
CASSYISYEQYF
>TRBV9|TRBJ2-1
CASSVAGREANEQFF
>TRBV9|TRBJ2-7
CASSPGHSSYEQYF
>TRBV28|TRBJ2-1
CASSGRASGSWVWGSYNEQFF
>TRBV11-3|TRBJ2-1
CASSLGTSGQYNEQFF
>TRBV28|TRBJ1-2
CASRGTGKYGYTF
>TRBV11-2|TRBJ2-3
CASSFLAGVSNSVHTQYF
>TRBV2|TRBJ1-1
CASFRGVNTEAFF
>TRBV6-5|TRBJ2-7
CASSRAGLRSWEQYF
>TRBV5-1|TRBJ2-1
CASSMTSSSYNEQFF
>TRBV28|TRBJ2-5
CASSLGGRETQYF
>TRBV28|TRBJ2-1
CASSTLNEQFF
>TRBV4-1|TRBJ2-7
CASSQTTRGNLGEQYF
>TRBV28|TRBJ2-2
CATVGRLNTGELFF
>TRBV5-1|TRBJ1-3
CASSLSGLGDTIYF
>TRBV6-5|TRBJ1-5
CASSHPGQPQHF
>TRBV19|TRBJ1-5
CASSIVLHSNQPQHF
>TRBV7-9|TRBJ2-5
CASSWTQGVETQYF
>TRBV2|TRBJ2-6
CASRAPGHGKSGANVLTF